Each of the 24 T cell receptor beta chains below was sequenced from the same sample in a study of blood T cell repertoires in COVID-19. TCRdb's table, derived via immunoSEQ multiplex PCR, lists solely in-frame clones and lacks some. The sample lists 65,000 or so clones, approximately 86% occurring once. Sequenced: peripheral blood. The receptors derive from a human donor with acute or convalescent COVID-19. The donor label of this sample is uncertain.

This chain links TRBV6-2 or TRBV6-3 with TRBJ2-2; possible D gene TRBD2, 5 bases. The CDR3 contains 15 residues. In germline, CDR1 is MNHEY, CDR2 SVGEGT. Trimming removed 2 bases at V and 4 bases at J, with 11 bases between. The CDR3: CASSYVRVGTGELFF. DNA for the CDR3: TGTGCCAGCAGTTACGTGAGGGTCGGCACCGGGGAGCTGTTTTTT.

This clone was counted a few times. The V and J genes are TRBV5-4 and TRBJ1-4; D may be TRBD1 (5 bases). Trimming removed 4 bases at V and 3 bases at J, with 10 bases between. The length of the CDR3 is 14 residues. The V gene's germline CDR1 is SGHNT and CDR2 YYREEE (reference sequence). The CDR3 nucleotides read TGTGCCAGCAGCACAAGACAGCCTAATGAAAAACTGTTTTTT. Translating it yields CASSTRQPNEKLFF.

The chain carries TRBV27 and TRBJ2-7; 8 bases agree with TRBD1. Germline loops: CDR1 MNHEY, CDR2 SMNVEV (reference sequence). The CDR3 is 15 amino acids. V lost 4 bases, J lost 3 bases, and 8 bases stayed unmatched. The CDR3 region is CASSYTGTGLYEQYF. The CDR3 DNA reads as TGTGCCAGCAGTTATACCGGGACAGGACTCTACGAGCAGTACTTC.

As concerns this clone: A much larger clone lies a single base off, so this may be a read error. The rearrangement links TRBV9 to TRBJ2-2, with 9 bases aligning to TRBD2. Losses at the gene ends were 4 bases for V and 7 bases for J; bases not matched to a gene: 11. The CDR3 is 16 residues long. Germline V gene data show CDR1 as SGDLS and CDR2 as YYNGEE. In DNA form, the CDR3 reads TGTGCCAGCAGCCCGCGCGGGAGGGCCTGGGGCGGGGAGCTGTTTTTT. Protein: CASSPRGRAWGGELFF.

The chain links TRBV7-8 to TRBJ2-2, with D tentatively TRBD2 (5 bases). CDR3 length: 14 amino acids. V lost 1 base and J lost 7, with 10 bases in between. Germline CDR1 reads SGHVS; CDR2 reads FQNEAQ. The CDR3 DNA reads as TGTGCCAGCAGCTTAGTCGGGGTTATCGGGGAGCTGTTTTTT. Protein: CASSLVGVIGELFF.

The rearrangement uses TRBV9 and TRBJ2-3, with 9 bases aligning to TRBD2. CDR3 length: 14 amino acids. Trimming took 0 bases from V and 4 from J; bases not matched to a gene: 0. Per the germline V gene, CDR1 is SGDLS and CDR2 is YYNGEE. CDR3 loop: CASSVGLAADTQYF. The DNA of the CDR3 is TGTGCCAGCAGCGTAGGACTAGCGGCAGATACGCAGTATTTT. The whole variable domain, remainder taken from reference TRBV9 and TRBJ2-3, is DSGVTQTPKHLITATGQRVTLRCSPRSGDLSVYWYQQSLDQGLQFLIQYYNGEERAKGNILERFSAQQFPDLHSELNLSSLELGDSALYFCASSVGLAADTQYFGPGTRLTVL.

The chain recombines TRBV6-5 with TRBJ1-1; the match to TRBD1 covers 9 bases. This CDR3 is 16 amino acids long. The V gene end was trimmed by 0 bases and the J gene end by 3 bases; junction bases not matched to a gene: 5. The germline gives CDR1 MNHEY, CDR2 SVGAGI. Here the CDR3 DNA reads TGTGCCAGCAGTTACTCGAGTACAGGGGGCTACACTGAAGCTTTCTTT. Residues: CASSYSSTGGYTEAFF.

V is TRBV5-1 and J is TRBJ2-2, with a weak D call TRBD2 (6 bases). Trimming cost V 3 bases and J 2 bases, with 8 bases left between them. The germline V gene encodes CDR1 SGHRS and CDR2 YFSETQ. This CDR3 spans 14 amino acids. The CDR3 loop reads CASSSGDNTGELFF. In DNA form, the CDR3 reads TGCGCCAGCAGCTCGGGGGACAACACCGGGGAGCTGTTTTTT.

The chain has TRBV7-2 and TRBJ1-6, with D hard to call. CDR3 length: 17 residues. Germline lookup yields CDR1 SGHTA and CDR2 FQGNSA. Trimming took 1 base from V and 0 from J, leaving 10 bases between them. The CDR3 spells CASSLVGPSSYNSPLHF. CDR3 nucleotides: TGTGCCAGCAGCTTAGTAGGCCCTAGCTCCTATAATTCACCCCTCCACTTT.

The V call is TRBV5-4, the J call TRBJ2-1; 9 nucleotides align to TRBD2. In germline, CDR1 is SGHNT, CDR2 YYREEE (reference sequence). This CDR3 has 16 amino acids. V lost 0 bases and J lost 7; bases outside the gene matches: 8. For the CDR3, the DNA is TGTGCCAGCAGCTTGGCGGGACTAGCAGGGGATAATGAGCAGTTCTTC. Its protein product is CASSLAGLAGDNEQFF.

DNA for the CDR3: TGTGCCAGCAGTGGAAGCGGGATTAGCTCCTACGAGCAGTACTTC. Translated, it gives CASSGSGISSYEQYF. The chain employs TRBV28 and TRBJ2-7, with TRBD2 matching 7 bases. The CDR3 contains 15 residues. Germline assignment: CDR1 MDHEN and CDR2 SYDVKM. With 5 bases clipped from V and 0 bases from J, the junction kept 7 bases outside the gene matches.

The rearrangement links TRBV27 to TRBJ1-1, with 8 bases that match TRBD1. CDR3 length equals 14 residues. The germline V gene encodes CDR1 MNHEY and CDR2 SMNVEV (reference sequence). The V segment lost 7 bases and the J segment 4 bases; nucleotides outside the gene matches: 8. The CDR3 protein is CASTSDREATEAFF. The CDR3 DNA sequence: TGTGCCAGCACCTCGGACAGGGAGGCCACTGAAGCTTTCTTT.

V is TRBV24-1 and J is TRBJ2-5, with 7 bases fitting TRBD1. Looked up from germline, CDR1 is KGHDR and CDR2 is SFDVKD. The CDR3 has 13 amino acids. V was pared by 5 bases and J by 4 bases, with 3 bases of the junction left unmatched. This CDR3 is CATSAPGGETQYF. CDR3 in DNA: TGTGCCACCAGTGCTCCAGGGGGAGAGACCCAGTACTTC.

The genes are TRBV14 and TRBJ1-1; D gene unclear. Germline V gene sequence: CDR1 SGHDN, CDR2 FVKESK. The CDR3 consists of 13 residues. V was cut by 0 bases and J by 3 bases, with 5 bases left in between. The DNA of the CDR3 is TGTGCCAGCAGCCAAGACCTCCACACTGAAGCTTTCTTT. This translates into CASSQDLHTEAFF.

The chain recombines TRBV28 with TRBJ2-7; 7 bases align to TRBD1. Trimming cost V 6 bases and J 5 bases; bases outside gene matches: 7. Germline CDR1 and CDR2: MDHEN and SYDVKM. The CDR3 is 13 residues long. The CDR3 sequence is CASSATGRHEQYF. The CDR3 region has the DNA TGTGCCAGCAGCGCGACAGGGCGCCACGAGCAGTACTTC.

The CDR3, as DNA: TGCGCCAGCAGCTTGTGGGATTTAGCGGGGGGCCCAGATTACGAGCAGTACGTC. Encoded protein: CASSLWDLAGGPDYEQYV. V is TRBV5-1 and J is TRBJ2-7; 10 bases are a match to TRBD2. Germline V gene data show CDR1 as SGHRS and CDR2 as YFSETQ. The CDR3 length is 18 residues. The V and J ends lost 1 base and 4 bases, in that order; junction bases with no gene match: 14.

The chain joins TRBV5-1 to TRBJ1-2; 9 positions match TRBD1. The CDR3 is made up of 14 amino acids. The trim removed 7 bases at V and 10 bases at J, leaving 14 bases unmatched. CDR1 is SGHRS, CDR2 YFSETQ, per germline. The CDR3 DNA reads TGCGCCAGCTCAGAGGTGGGGGACAGGGAGGACTACACCTTC. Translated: CASSEVGDREDYTF.

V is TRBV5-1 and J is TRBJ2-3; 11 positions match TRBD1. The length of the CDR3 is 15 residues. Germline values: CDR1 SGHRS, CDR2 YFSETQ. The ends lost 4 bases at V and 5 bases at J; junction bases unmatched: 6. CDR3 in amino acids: CASSLGQGVEDTQYF. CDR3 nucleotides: TGCGCCAGCAGCCTGGGACAGGGGGTGGAAGATACGCAGTATTTT.

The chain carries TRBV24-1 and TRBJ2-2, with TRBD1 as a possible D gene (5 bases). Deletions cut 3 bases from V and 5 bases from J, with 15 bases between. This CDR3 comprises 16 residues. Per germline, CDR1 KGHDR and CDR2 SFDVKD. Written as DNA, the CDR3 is TGTGCCACCAGTGATAATTTACTGCGACAGACCGGGGAGCTGTTTTTT. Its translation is CATSDNLLRQTGELFF.

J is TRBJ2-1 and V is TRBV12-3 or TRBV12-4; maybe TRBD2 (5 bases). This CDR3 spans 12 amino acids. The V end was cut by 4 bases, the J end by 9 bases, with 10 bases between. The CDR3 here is CASSSARGEQFF. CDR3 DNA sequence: TGTGCCAGCAGTTCCGCTCGGGGTGAGCAGTTCTTC.

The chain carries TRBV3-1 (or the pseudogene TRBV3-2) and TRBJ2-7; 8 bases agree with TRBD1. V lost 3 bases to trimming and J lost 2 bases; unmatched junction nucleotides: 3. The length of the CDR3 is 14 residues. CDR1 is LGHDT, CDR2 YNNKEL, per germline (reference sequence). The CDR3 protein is CASSHPDRAYEQYF. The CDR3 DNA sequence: TGTGCCAGCAGCCACCCGGACAGGGCCTACGAGCAGTACTTC.

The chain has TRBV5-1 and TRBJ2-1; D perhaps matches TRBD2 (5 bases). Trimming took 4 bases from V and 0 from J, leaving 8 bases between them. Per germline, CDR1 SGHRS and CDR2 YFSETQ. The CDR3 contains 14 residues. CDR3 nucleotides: TGCGCCAGCAGCCCGGGGAGCTCCTACAATGAGCAGTTCTTC. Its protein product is CASSPGSSYNEQFF.

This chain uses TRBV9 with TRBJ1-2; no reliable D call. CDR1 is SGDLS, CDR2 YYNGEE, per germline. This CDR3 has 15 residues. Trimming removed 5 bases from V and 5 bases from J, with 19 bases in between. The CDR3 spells CASSAEEGSGYGYTF. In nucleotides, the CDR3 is TGTGCCAGCAGTGCCGAGGAGGGTTCGGGGTATGGCTACACCTTC.

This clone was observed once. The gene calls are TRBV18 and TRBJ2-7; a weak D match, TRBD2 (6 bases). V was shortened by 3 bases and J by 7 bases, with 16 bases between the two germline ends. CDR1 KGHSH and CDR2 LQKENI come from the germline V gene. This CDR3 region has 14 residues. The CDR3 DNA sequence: TGTGCCAGCTCACCCCAGCAGACGGGGGTAGAGCAGTACGTC. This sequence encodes CASSPQQTGVEQYV.